This record covers a single TCR beta chain. The antigen this receptor binds is unknown. No much larger clonotype is one base removed from it; base qualities were not supplied. The data were taken from a study of identical twins (dated by TCRdb to 2016 to 2017). A note on the overall study: The study deep-sequenced TCR alpha and beta repertoires from monozygotic twins, unrelated adults of various ages and cord blood to test whether fetal clonotypes persist. To rule out contamination, the twin experiments were replicated at different times with different library preparation protocols. What the work shows at the level of the full study, not this receptor alone: Zero-insertion analyses could be partly confounded by invariant T cells such as MAIT and iNKT, though diverse VJ usage argued against such confounding for most clonotypes. Out-of-frame TCR alpha sequences shared between twins showed an excess of low generation-probability sequences compared with coincidental sharing between unrelated individuals. In monozygotic twins, out-of-frame TCR alpha sharing was systematically underestimated by recombination models, although the models agreed with sharing between unrelated individuals. Because the same donors could not be followed over many years, the conclusions depended on cross-sectional statistical analysis. Fewer insertions were carried by abundant cord blood beta clonotypes, a similar but weaker trend appeared in young adult naive repertoires, and no such trend appeared in memory repertoires. In beta out-of-frame sequences, excess twin sharing was weaker, because having fewer shared sequences lowered the signal-to-noise ratio.

The protocol used for the library was 5' RACE. The run used an Illumina HiSeq 2000. Template switching introduced a universal primer binding site; the final cDNA contained a unique molecular identifier, enabling accurate counting of TCR cDNA molecules. First-strand cDNA for TCR alpha and beta chains was synthesized from specific primers in the conserved constant-segment region. Each cDNA library was double barcoded, with a SMART-Mk sample barcode plus Illumina barcodes, to control for contamination. Two successive PCR steps introduced TruSeq adapter sequences along with Illumina sample barcodes. Sequencing of the TCR alpha and beta cDNA libraries was done on the Illumina HiSeq platform using custom primers. For the original study's pipeline: Unique molecular identifiers were extracted from raw reads with MiGEC, and CDR3 positions were determined with MiXCR. For each individual, recombination models were inferred using an EM algorithm with the repgenHMM and IGoR tools. Shared clonotype analysis was performed with the tcR package in R, normalizing sharing by the product of cloneset sizes. To study raw recombination free of thymic and clonal selection effects, out-of-frame nonproductive sequences were analyzed. TCRdb passed the public sequencing reads through fastp at Q25 and MiXCR, retaining productive beta sequences. For every CDR3 protein sequence, its rows merge into one entry that carries the most common genes and DNA. TCRdb assigned the V and J calls; the authors' analysis was not used. This sample has around 1.7 million distinct CDR3 sequences in its table, and 32% of those were observed once. The ten largest clones take up over 0.25% of the sample.

Every donor was a healthy Caucasian. The germline V gene (reference sequence) specifies PRHDT as CDR1 and FYEKMQ as CDR2. Trimmed from V: 3 bases; trimmed from J: 5 bases; junction bases lacking a gene match: 5. The CDR3 sequence holds 16 residues, the cysteine and phenylalanine included. Only the CDR3 DNA stays, 48 bases, in frame from base 1. This chain joins TRBV13 to TRBJ2-1, and 12 bases in between align with TRBD1. The source material was cord blood. This sequence originates from a newborn girl in good health. The bases are TGTGCCAGCAGCTTGTCGGGACAGGGGGCCCACAATGAGCAGTTCTTC. Its protein product is CASSLSGQGAHNEQFF.